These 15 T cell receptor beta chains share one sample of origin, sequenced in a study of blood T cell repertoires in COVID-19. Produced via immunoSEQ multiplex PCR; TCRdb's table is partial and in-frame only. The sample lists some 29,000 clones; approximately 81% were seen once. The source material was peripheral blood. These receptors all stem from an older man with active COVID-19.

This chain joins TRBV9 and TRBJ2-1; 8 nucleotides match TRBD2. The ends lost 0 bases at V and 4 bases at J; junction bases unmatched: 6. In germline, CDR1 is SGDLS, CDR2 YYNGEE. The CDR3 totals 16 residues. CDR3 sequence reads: CASSVGRRGGYNEQFF. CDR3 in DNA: TGTGCCAGCAGCGTAGGGCGACGGGGGGGATACAATGAGCAGTTCTTC.

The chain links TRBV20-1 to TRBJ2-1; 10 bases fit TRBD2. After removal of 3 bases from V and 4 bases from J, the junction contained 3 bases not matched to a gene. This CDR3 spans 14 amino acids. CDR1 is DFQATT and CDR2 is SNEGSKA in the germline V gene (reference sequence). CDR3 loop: CSASASGGYNEQFF. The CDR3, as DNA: TGCAGTGCTAGTGCTAGCGGGGGATACAATGAGCAGTTCTTC.

As DNA, the CDR3 is TGTGCCAGCAGCTTATCCCAAAATCAGCCCCAGCATTTT. Translated, it gives CASSLSQNQPQHF. The rearrangement uses TRBV7-2 and TRBJ1-5; D gene ambiguous. V was trimmed by 2 bases and J by 4 bases, leaving 6 bases between them. The CDR3 length is 13 residues. Germline loops: CDR1 SGHTA, CDR2 FQGNSA.

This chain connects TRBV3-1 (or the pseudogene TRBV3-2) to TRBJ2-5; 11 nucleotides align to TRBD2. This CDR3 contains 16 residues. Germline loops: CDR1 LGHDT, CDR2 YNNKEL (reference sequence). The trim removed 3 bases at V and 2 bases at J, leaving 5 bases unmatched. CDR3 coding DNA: TGTGCCAGCAGCCAGACTAGCGGGGCACCTCAAGAGACCCAGTACTTC. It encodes CASSQTSGAPQETQYF.

Here the CDR3 DNA reads TGTGCCAGCAGGGGGCGGGGACAGCGCCAAGAGACCCAGTACTTC. Translation: CASRGRGQRQETQYF. This rearrangement joins TRBV5-5 to TRBJ2-5; a possible D gene is TRBD1 (7 bases). Germline CDR1 SGHKS, CDR2 YYEKEE (reference sequence). V shed 5 bases and J shed 1 base, with 15 bases lying between them. The CDR3 has 15 residues. Full variable domain (rest looked up from reference TRBV5-5 and TRBJ2-5): DAGVTQSPTHLIKTRGQQVTLRCSPISGHKSVSWYQQVLGQGPQFIFQYYEKEERGRGNFPDRFSARQFPNYSSELNVNALLLGDSALYLCASRGRGQRQETQYFGPGTRLLVL.

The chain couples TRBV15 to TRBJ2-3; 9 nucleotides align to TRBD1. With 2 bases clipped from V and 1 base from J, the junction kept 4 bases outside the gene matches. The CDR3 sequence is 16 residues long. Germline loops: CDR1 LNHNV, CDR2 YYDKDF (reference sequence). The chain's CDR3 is CATSRSRDRGTDTQYF. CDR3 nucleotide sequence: TGTGCCACCAGCAGATCTCGGGACAGGGGCACAGATACGCAGTATTTT.

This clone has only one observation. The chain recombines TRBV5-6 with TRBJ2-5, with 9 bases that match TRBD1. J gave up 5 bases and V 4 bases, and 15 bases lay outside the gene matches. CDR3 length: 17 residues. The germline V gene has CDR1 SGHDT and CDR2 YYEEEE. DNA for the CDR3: TGTGCCAGCAGCCTGGGGGCCCGGGGACAGGGAGCGGAGACCCAGTACTTC. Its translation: CASSLGARGQGAETQYF.

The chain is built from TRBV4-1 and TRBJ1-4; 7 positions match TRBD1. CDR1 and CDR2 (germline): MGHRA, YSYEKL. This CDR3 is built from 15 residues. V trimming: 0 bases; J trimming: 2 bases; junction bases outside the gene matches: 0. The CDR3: CASSQEQGTNEKLFF. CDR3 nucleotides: TGCGCCAGCAGCCAAGAACAGGGGACTAATGAAAAACTGTTTTTT.

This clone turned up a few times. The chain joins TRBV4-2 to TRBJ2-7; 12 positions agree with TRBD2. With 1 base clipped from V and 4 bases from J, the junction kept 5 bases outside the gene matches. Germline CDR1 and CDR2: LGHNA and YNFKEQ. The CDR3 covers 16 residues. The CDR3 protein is CASSQGTSGTIYEQYF. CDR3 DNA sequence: TGTGCCAGCAGCCAAGGGACTAGCGGGACCATATACGAGCAGTACTTC.

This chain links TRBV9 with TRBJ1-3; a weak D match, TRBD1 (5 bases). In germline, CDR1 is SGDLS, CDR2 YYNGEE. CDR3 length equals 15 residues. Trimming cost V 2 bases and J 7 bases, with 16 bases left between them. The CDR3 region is CASSVGYEQVNTIYF. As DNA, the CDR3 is TGTGCCAGCAGCGTGGGGTATGAACAGGTGAACACCATATATTTT.

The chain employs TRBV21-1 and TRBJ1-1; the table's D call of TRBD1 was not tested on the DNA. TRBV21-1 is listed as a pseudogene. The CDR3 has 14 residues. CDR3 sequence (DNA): TGTGCCAGCAGCAAGCGGACAGCGAACACTGAAGCTTTCTTT. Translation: CASSKRTANTEAFF.

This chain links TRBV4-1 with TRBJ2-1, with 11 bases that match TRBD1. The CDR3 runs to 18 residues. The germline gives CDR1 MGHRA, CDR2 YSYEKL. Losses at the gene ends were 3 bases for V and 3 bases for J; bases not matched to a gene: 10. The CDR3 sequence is CASSQGYGDRGVYNEQFF. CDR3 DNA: TGCGCCAGCAGCCAGGGGTACGGGGACAGGGGGGTCTACAATGAGCAGTTCTTC.

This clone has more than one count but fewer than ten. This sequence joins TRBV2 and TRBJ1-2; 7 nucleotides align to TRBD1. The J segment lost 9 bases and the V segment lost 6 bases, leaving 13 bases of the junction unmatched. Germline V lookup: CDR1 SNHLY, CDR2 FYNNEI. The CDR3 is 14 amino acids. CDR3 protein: CASRPGTVGGRYTF. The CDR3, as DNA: TGTGCCAGCAGACCTGGGACAGTGGGGGGCCGCTACACCTTC. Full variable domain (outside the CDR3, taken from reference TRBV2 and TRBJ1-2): EPEVTQTPSHQVTQMGQEVILRCVPISNHLYFYWYRQILGQKVEFLVSFYNNEISEKSEIFDDQFSVERPDGSNFTLKIRSTKLEDSAMYFCASRPGTVGGRYTFGSGTRLTVV.

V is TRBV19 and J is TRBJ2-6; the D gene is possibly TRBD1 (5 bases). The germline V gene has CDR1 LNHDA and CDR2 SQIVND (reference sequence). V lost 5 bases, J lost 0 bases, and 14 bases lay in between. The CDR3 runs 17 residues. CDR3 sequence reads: CASSGAEALSGANVLTF. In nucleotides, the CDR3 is TGTGCCAGTAGTGGGGCAGAGGCCCTCTCTGGGGCCAACGTCCTGACTTTC.

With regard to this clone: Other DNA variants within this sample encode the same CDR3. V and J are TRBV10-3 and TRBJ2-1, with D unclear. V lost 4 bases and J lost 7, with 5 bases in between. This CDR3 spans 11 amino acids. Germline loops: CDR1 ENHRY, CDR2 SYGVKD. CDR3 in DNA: TGTGCCATCAGTGGGCAGAATGAGCAGTTCTTC. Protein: CAISGQNEQFF.